Presented here are 18 T cell receptor beta chains from one specimen sequenced in a study of T cell responses to AZD1222 COVID-19 vaccine. Produced via immunoSEQ multiplex PCR; TCRdb's table is partial and in-frame only. In the table there are some 88,000 clones, 90% to 95% of which are singletons. The source material was peripheral blood, sampled on day 0 of AZD1222 vaccination. These receptors originate from an adult in good health.

The chain joins TRBV7-8 to TRBJ2-5; D unresolved. The CDR3 is 14 residues long. Germline CDR1 reads SGHVS; CDR2 reads FQNEAQ. Trimming removed 5 bases at V and 5 bases at J, with 15 bases between. Written as DNA, the CDR3 is TGTGCCAGCAGCCCGATTACGGGTACCGAGACCCAGTACTTC. Translating it yields CASSPITGTETQYF. The full variable domain, with the rest looked up from reference TRBV7-8 and TRBJ2-5, is GAGVSQSPRYKVAKRGQDVALRCDPISGHVSLFWYQQALGQGPEFLTYFQNEAQLDKSGLPSDRFFAERPEGSVSTLKIQRTQQEDSAVYLCASSPITGTETQYFGPGTRLLVL.

The chain employs TRBV7-3 and TRBJ1-2, with a possible D match to TRBD1 (5 bases). The V and J ends lost 6 bases and 2 bases respectively, with 19 bases between them. The CDR3 length is 16 residues. Germline V CDR1 and CDR2: SGHTA, FQGTGA. The CDR3 is CASRASAQVPNYGYTF. CDR3 nucleotide sequence: TGTGCCAGCAGGGCGAGCGCACAGGTGCCCAACTATGGCTACACCTTC.

The J gene is TRBJ1-4, the V gene TRBV7-9; TRBD1 matches 7 bases. The ends lost 5 bases at V and 8 bases at J; junction bases unmatched: 14. The CDR3 is made up of 16 amino acids. Germline lookup yields CDR1 SEHNR and CDR2 FQNEAQ (reference sequence). CDR3 DNA: TGTGCCAGCAGCCAATCCGGGACAGCTAAGGAAGAAAAACTGTTTTTT. This codes for CASSQSGTAKEEKLFF.

The rearrangement joins TRBV4-3 to TRBJ1-5; D unclear. The V and J ends lost 0 bases and 1 base respectively, with 7 bases between them. The CDR3 spans 15 residues. Germline V CDR1 and CDR2: LGHNA, YSLEER. CDR3 region: CASSQDGRSNQPQHF. In DNA, the CDR3 is TGCGCCAGCAGCCAAGACGGACGCAGCAATCAGCCCCAGCATTTT.

CDR3 coding DNA: TGTGCCAGCAGTTTACAGACCTACGAGCAGTACTTC. Protein product: CASSLQTYEQYF. The chain employs TRBV28 and TRBJ2-7; D is undetermined. The germline gives CDR1 MDHEN, CDR2 SYDVKM. V lost 2 bases and J lost 2, with 4 bases in between. There are 12 residues in the CDR3.

The chain recombines TRBV18 with TRBJ2-7; 12 bases line up with TRBD1. The trim removed 2 bases at V and 5 bases at J, leaving 4 bases unmatched. CDR1 is KGHSH, CDR2 LQKENI, per germline. The CDR3 loop spans 15 amino acids. CDR3 loop: CASSPSGQGANEQYF. DNA for the CDR3: TGTGCCAGCTCACCATCGGGACAGGGGGCAAACGAGCAGTACTTC.

This clone was counted only a few times. The CDR3 DNA reads TGTGCCAGCACCCCCGGAGGGCCGTCTGGGGAGCTGTTTTTT. This codes for CASTPGGPSGELFF. This chain uses TRBV9 with TRBJ2-2, with a tentative D call TRBD2 (6 bases). Germline lookup yields CDR1 SGDLS and CDR2 YYNGEE. This CDR3 is 14 amino acids long. Trimming removed 6 bases at V and 8 bases at J, with 17 bases between.

This chain links TRBV12-3 or TRBV12-4 with TRBJ1-2; D ambiguous. V was trimmed by 4 bases and J by 4 bases, leaving 7 bases between them. The CDR3 totals 12 residues. The CDR3 loop is CASSYRGYGYTF. CDR3 DNA sequence: TGTGCCAGCAGTTACCGGGGCTATGGCTACACCTTC.

The chain links TRBV27 to TRBJ1-3, with TRBD1 matching 9 bases. The CDR3 extends over 15 amino acids. CDR1 is MNHEY, CDR2 SMNVEV, per germline (reference sequence). V was clipped by 4 bases and J by 0 bases; unmatched bases: 1. CDR3 sequence: CASSSGQGSGNTIYF. CDR3 in DNA: TGTGCCAGCAGTTCGGGACAGGGCTCTGGAAACACCATATATTTT.

This sequence joins TRBV12-3 or TRBV12-4 and TRBJ1-5; the D is unclear. The CDR3 runs to 13 residues. The V end lost 5 bases, the J end lost 2 bases, and 7 bases lay between the germline ends. The CDR3 nucleotides read TGTGCCAGCAGTGGGGTAGGCAATCAGCCCCAGCATTTT. This encodes CASSGVGNQPQHF.

This clone was counted a single time. V gene TRBV9 combines with J gene TRBJ2-7; 8 bases line up with TRBD1. Germline V gives CDR1 SGDLS, CDR2 YYNGEE. Trimming at V came to 2 bases and at J to 2 bases, leaving 6 bases not matched to a gene. This CDR3 is built from 15 residues. The CDR3 region has the DNA TGTGCCAGCAGCGTCGGACAGGGCGCCACCTACGAGCAGTACTTC. It is translated as CASSVGQGATYEQYF.

The chain combines TRBV9 with TRBJ2-4; D is tentatively TRBD1 or TRBD2 (6 bases each). The CDR3 covers 17 residues. The V and J ends lost 3 bases and 0 bases respectively, with 16 bases between them. Germline V lookup: CDR1 SGDLS, CDR2 YYNGEE. CDR3 residues: CASSGYGGGEAKNIQYF. CDR3 bases: TGTGCCAGCAGCGGTTACGGGGGCGGGGAAGCCAAAAACATTCAGTACTTC.

CDR3 DNA: TGTGCCAGCAGCCACAGGGGGCAATTCTATGGCTACACCTTC. It is translated as CASSHRGQFYGYTF. The chain links TRBV28 to TRBJ1-2, with 9 nucleotides matching TRBD1. CDR1 is MDHEN and CDR2 is SYDVKM in the germline V gene. The trim removed 6 bases at V and 4 bases at J, leaving 6 bases unmatched. The CDR3 length is 14 residues.

This chain connects TRBV19 to TRBJ2-6; tentatively, D is TRBD2 (6 bases). The CDR3 extends over 17 amino acids. Trimming removed 1 base at V and 4 bases at J, with 14 bases between. Germline loops: CDR1 LNHDA, CDR2 SQIVND (reference sequence). In DNA, the CDR3 is TGTGCCAGTAGTATAGGGTCGGGGAGGTCCGGGGCCAACGTCCTGACTTTC. It codes for CASSIGSGRSGANVLTF.

The chain combines TRBV18 with TRBJ2-5, with D possibly TRBD2 on 6 matching bases. From germline, CDR1 is KGHSH and CDR2 LQKENI. V was shortened by 10 bases and J by 1 base, with 13 bases between the two germline ends. This CDR3 contains 13 residues. The CDR3 loop reads CATNRDFQETQYF. The CDR3 nucleotides are TGTGCCACCAACCGGGACTTCCAAGAGACCCAGTACTTC.

The table lists this clone with a few counts. The J gene is TRBJ2-1, the V gene TRBV28; tentatively, D is TRBD1 or TRBD2 (5 bases each). The CDR3 is 14 amino acids. Trimming pared 7 bases from V and 7 bases from J, leaving 17 bases between. The V gene's germline CDR1 is MDHEN and CDR2 SYDVKM. As DNA, the CDR3 is TGTGCCAGCAACTGGGGGTTGGGGACGAATGAGCAGTTCTTC. This encodes CASNWGLGTNEQFF.

In this sample, this clone turned up a few times. This chain links TRBV13 with TRBJ2-7, with TRBD2 matching over 11 bases. Trimming took 5 bases from V and 2 from J; bases not matched to a gene: 8. CDR1 PRHDT and CDR2 FYEKMQ come from the germline V gene (reference sequence). CDR3 length: 16 residues. Written as DNA, the CDR3 is TGTGCCAGCAGCCTCCTAGCGGGAGGTCCTCCCTACGAGCAGTACTTC. This translates into CASSLLAGGPPYEQYF.

The V call is TRBV7-3, the J call TRBJ1-2, with D perhaps matching TRBD1 (6 bases). V lost 0 bases and J 8 bases, leaving 13 bases between the germline ends. This CDR3 has 14 amino acids. Germline V lookup: CDR1 SGHTA, CDR2 FQGTGA. CDR3 protein: CASSLTQGGEGYTF. In DNA form, the CDR3 reads TGTGCCAGCAGCTTAACACAGGGAGGAGAAGGCTACACCTTC. The variable domain in full, with the rest retrieved from reference TRBV7-3 and TRBJ1-2, is GAGVSQTPSNKVTEKGKYVELRCDPISGHTALYWYRQSLGQGPEFLIYFQGTGAADDSGLPNDRFFAVRPEGSVSTLKIQRTERGDSAVYLCASSLTQGGEGYTFGSGTRLTVV.